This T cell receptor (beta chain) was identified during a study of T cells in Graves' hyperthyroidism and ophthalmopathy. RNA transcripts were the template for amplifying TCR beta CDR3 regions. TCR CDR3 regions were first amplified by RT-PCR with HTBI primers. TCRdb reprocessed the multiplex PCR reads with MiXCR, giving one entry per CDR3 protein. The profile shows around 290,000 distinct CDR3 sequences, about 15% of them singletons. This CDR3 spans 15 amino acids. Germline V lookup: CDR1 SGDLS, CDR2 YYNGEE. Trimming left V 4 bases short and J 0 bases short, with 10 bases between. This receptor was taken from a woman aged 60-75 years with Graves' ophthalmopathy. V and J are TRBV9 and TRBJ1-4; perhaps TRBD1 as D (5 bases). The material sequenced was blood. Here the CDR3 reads CASSPSTATNEKLFF. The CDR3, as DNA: TGTGCCAGCAGCCCATCGACAGCAACTAATGAAAAACTGTTTTTT.